Shown below are 10 T cell receptor beta chains from a single sample sequenced in a study of T cells in Graves' hyperthyroidism and ophthalmopathy. RNA transcripts served as the template for amplifying TCR beta CDR3 regions. HTBI primers were the set used in a first-round RT-PCR of the TCR CDR3. One entry per CDR3 protein, called by TCRdb with MiXCR from the multiplex PCR reads. The table has 500,000 to 600,000 distinct CDR3 sequences, around 15% seen once; the top ten hold approximately 18%. The sequenced sample was blood. All receptors derive from a woman aged 18 to 35 with Graves' hyperthyroidism.

In regard to this clonotype: A much larger clonotype is one base distant, so this may be a read error. CDR3: CASSAIDGYEQYF. In nucleotides, the CDR3 is TGTGCCAGCAGCGCTATTGACGGCTACGAGCAGTACTTC. The rearrangement joins TRBV28 to TRBJ2-7; D call uncertain. The germline V gene has CDR1 MDHEN and CDR2 SYDVKM. V lost 6 bases, J lost 3 bases, and 12 bases lay in between. The CDR3 is made up of 13 amino acids.

CDR3 sequence: CASSDRDLTYEQYF. CDR3 nucleotide sequence: TGTGCCAGCAGCGACAGGGACCTTACCTACGAGCAGTACTTC. The J gene is TRBJ2-7, the V gene TRBV11-3, with 7 bases aligning to TRBD1. The CDR3 covers 14 residues. Trimming at V came to 5 bases and at J to 2 bases, leaving 6 bases not matched to a gene. Germline lookup yields CDR1 SGHNT and CDR2 YENEEA.

This clonotype was counted at least ten times. The gene calls are TRBV5-1 and TRBJ1-1; 8 positions match TRBD1. The J segment lost 6 bases and the V segment lost 4 bases, leaving 5 bases of the junction unmatched. Germline assignment: CDR1 SGHRS and CDR2 YFSETQ. This CDR3 is 13 amino acids long. CDR3 amino acids: CASSTTGVAEAFF. CDR3 DNA sequence: TGCGCCAGCAGCACGACAGGGGTGGCTGAAGCTTTCTTT.

In this sample, this clonotype turned up many times. Germline and junction disagree at one end, which may indicate a read error. V is TRBV5-1 and J is TRBJ1-5, with 7 bases identical to TRBD1. CDR1 is SGHRS, CDR2 YFSETQ, per germline. This CDR3 has 13 amino acids. CDR3 nucleotides: TGTGCCAGCAGTTTAGGGGGCGATCAGCCCCAGCATTTT. Protein product: CASSLGGDQPQHF.

For this clonotype: A much larger clone lies a single base off, so this may be a read error. This chain uses TRBV3-1 with TRBJ1-1, with 7 bases lining up with TRBD1. CDR1 and CDR2 (germline): LGHDT, YNNKEL (reference sequence). This CDR3 is built from 17 residues. The CDR3 DNA reads as TGTGCCAGCAGCCCACACCGGAGACAGGGTGCGAACACTGTAGCTTTCTTT. Encoded protein: CASSPHRRQGANTVAFF.

This clonotype was seen ten or more times. J is TRBJ1-3 and V is TRBV7-2, with TRBD1 as a possible D gene (5 bases). The length of the CDR3 is 15 residues. From germline, CDR1 is SGHTA and CDR2 FQGNSA. V was clipped by 2 bases and J by 4 bases, with 12 bases between them. CDR3 DNA sequence: TGTGCCAGCAGCTTAAGGGGATCGGAGGGAAACACCATATATTTT. Protein: CASSLRGSEGNTIYF.

This clonotype was recorded many times. The chain is built from TRBV20-1 and TRBJ1-5; TRBD1 aligns across 8 bases. The CDR3 covers 19 residues. V was clipped by 0 bases and J by 4 bases; unmatched bases: 17. CDR1 and CDR2 (germline): DFQATT, SNEGSKA (reference sequence). CDR3 loop: CSARERRPGGGFWNQPQHF. The CDR3 bases are TGCAGTGCTAGAGAAAGGCGGCCAGGGGGCGGATTTTGGAATCAGCCCCAGCATTTT.

This clonotype was picked up a small number of times. This chain uses TRBV6-1 with TRBJ2-5; possibly TRBD1 or TRBD2 for D (7 bases each). The CDR3 is 15 residues long. CDR1 and CDR2 (germline): MNHNS, SASEGT. V was pared by 1 base and J by 5 bases, with 14 bases between. CDR3 sequence reads: CASSEGAGGGETQYF. Written as DNA, the CDR3 is TGTGCCAGCAGTGAAGGGGCAGGGGGAGGGGAGACCCAGTACTTC.

The chain recombines TRBV14 with TRBJ2-7, with no clear D. The length of the CDR3 is 12 residues. V lost 1 base and J lost 6, with 7 bases in between. Germline-derived CDR1 and CDR2 are SGHDN and FVKESK. CDR3 bases: TGTGCCAGCAGCCAAGTTTCCAGCGAGCAGTACTTC. Protein sequence: CASSQVSSEQYF.

This clonotype occurred many times. The chain joins TRBV3-1 to TRBJ1-1; D is uncertain. The germline CDR1 and CDR2 sequences are LGHDT and YNNKEL (reference sequence). CDR3 length: 13 amino acids. The V gene lost 0 bases and the J gene lost 4 bases, with 6 bases spanning the gap. The CDR3 region is CASSQEFPTEAFF. In DNA form, the CDR3 reads TGTGCCAGCAGCCAAGAGTTTCCCACTGAAGCTTTCTTT.